The clone carrying this TCR beta chain was seen only a few times. The antigen is not known. The data originate from a study of T cell responses to AZD1222 COVID-19 vaccine. Overall study results and limits: Donors were mostly white British, more females; clonal diversity possibly underestimated. Unmutated variant regions reportedly attract nearly half of all spike-specific TCRs. Seropositivity was recorded at baseline in only 6 or 7 AZD1222 recipients.

The protocol was immunoSEQ multiplex PCR, while the TCRdb copy is restricted to in-frame clones and leaves out a portion. The profile covers approximately 65,000 clones, with 76% appearing a single time and more than 12% taken by the ten largest. This receptor was identified in an adult in good health. This specimen consisted of peripheral blood, obtained on day 0 of AZD1222 vaccination.

The CDR3 here is CASSSTDTGELFF. The CDR3 bases are TGTGCCAGCAGCTCGACAGACACCGGGGAGCTGTTTTTT. This rearrangement joins TRBV7-2 to TRBJ2-2, with TRBD1 as a possible D gene (5 bases). The CDR3 covers 13 residues. Germline V lookup: CDR1 SGHTA, CDR2 FQGNSA. The ends were cut back, 4 bases at V and 3 bases at J, with 6 bases in the middle.